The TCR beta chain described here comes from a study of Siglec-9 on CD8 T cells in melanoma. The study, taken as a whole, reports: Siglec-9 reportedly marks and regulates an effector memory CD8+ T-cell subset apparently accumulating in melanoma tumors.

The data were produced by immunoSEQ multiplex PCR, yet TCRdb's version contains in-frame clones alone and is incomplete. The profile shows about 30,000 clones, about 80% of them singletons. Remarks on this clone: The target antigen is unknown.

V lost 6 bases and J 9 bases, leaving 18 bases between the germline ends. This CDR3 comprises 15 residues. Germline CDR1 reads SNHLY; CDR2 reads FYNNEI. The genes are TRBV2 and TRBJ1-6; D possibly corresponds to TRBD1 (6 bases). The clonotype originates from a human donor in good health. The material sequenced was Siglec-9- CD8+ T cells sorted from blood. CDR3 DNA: TGTGCCAGCAGGCCCAACAGGGAATACGCTTCACCCCTCCACTTT. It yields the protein CASRPNREYASPLHF. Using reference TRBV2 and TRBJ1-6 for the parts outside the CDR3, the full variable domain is EPEVTQTPSHQVTQMGQEVILRCVPISNHLYFYWYRQILGQKVEFLVSFYNNEISEKSEIFDDQFSVERPDGSNFTLKIRSTKLEDSAMYFCASRPNREYASPLHFGNGTRLTVT.